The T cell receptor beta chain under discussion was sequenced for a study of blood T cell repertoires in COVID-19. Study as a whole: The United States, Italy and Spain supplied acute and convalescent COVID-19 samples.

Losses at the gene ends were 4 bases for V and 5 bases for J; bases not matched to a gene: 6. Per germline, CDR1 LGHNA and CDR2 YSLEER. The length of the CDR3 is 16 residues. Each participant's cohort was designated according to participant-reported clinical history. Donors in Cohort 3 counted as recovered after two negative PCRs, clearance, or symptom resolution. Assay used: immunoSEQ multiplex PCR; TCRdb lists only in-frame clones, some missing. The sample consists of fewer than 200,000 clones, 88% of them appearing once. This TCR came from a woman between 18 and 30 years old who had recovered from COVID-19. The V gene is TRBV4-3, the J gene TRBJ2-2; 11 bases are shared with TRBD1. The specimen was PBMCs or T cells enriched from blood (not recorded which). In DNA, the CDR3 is TGCGCCAGCAGCCGAGGACAGGGGGCGGGGACCGGGGAGCTGTTTTTT. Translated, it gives CASSRGQGAGTGELFF.